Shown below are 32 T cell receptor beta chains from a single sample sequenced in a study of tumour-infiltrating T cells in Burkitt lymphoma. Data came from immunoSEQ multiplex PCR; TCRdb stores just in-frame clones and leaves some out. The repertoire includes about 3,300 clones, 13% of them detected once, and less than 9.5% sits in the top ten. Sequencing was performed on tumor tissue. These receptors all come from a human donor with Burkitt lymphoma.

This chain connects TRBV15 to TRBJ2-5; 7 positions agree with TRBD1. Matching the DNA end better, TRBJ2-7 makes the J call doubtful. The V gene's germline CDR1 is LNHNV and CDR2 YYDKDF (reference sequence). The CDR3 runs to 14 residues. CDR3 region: CATSRGTGGYEQYF. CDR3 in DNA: TGTGCCACCAGCAGAGGGACAGGCGGTTACGAGCAGTACTTC.

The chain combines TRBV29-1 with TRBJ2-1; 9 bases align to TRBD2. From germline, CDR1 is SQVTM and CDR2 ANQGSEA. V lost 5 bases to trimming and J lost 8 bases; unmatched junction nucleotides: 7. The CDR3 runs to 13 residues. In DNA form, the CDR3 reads TGCAGCGTTCGGAGCGGGGGGCCCCATGAGCAGTTCTTC. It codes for CSVRSGGPHEQFF.

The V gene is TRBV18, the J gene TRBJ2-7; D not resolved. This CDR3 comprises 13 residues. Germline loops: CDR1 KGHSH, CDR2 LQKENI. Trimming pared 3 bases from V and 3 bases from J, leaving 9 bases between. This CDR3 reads CASSPGEIYEQYF. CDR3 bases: TGTGCCAGCTCACCCGGAGAGATCTACGAGCAGTACTTC.

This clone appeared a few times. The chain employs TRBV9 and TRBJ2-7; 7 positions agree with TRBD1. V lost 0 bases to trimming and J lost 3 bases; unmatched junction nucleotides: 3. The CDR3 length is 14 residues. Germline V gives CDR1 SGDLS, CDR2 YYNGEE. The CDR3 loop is CASSVGDRDYEQYF. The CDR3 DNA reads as TGTGCCAGCAGCGTAGGTGACAGGGACTACGAGCAGTACTTC.

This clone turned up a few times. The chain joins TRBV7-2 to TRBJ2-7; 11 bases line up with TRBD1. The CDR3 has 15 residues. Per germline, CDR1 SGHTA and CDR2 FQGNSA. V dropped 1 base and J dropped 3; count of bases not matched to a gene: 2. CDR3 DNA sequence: TGTGCCAGCAGCTTAGTAGGGACAGGGGGCTACGAGCAGTACTTC. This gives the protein CASSLVGTGGYEQYF.

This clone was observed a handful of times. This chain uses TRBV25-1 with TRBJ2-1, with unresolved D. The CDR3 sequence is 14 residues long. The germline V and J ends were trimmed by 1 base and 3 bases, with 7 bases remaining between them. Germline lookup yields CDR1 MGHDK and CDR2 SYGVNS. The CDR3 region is CASSESGDYNEQFF. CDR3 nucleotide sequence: TGTGCCAGCAGTGAATCGGGCGACTACAATGAGCAGTTCTTC.

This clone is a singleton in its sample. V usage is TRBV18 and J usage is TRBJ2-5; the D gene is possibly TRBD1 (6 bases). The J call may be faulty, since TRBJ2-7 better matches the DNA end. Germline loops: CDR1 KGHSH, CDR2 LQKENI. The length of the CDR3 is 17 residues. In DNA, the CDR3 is TGTGCCAGCTCACCTTATTCAGGGGCGAAGAGCTCCTACGAGCAGTACTTC. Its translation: CASSPYSGAKSSYEQYF.

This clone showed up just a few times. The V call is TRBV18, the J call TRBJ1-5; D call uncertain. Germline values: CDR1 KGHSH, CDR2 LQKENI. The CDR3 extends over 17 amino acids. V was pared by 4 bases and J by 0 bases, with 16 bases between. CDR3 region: CASSLTGVGLSNQPQHF. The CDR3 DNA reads TGTGCCAGCTCACTTACCGGGGTAGGACTTAGCAATCAGCCCCAGCATTTT.

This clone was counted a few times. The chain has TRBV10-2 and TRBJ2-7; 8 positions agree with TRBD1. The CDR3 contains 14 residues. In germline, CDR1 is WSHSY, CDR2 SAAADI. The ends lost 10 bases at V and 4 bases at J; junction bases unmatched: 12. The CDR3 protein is CATTIGTGTYEQYF. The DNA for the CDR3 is TGCGCCACCACCATTGGGACAGGTACTTACGAGCAGTACTTC.

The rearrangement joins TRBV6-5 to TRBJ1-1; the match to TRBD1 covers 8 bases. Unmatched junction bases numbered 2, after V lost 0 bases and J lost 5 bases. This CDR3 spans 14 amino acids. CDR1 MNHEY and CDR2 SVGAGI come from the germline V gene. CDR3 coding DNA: TGTGCCAGCAGTTACTCGACAGGGGCGACTGAAGCTTTCTTT. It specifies CASSYSTGATEAFF.

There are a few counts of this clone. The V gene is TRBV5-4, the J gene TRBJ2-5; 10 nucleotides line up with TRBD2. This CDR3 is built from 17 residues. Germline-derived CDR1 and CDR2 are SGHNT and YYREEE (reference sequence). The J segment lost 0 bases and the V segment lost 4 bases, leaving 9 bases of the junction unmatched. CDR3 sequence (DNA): TGTGCCAGCAGCCTATGTGGACTAGCGGTGAACCAAGAGACCCAGTACTTC. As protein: CASSLCGLAVNQETQYF.

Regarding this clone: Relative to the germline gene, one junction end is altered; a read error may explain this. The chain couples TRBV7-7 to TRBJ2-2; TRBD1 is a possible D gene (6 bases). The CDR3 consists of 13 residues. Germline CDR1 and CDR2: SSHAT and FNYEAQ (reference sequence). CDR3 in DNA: TGTGCTAGCAGCCCACAGGGTTTTGGGGAGCTGTTTTTT. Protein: CASSPQGFGELFF.

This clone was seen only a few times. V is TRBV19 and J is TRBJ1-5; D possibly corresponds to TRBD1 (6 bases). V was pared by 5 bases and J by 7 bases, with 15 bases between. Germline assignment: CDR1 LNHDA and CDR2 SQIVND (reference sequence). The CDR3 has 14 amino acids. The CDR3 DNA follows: TGTGCCAGTAGTCTGGGGGGCTGGAAACAGCCCCAGCATTTT. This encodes CASSLGGWKQPQHF.

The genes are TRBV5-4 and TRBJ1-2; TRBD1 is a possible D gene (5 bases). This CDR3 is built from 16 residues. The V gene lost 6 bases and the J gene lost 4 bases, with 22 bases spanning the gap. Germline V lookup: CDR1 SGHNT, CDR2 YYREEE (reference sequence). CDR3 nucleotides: TGTGCCAGCACCGTGGTCGAGGGGCGCGGGATCTATGGCTACACCTTC. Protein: CASTVVEGRGIYGYTF.

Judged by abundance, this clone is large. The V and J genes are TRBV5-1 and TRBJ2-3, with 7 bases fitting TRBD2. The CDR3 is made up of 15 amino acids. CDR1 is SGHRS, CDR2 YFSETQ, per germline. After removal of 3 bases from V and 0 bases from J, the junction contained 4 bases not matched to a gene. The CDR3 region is CASSSGTTSTDTQYF. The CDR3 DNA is TGCGCCAGCAGCTCCGGGACTACTAGCACAGATACGCAGTATTTT. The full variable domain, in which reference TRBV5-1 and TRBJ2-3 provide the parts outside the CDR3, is KAGVTQTPRYLIKTRGQQVTLSCSPISGHRSVSWYQQTPGQGLQFLFEYFSETQRNKGNFPGRFSGRQFSNSRSEMNVSTLELGDSALYLCASSSGTTSTDTQYFGPGTRLTVL.

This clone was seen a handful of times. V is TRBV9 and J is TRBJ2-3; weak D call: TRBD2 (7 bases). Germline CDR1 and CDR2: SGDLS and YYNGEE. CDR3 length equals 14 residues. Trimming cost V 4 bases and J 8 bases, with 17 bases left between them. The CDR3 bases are TGTGCCAGCAGCCCCGACGGGGGGCCCGGTACGCAGTATTTT. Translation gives CASSPDGGPGTQYF.

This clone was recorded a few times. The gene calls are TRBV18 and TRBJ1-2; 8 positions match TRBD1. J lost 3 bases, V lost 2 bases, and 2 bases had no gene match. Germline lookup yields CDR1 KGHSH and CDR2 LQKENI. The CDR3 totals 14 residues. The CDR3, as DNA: TGTGCCAGCTCACCAAAGGGACAGGACTATGGCTACACCTTC. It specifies CASSPKGQDYGYTF.

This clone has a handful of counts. The DNA for the CDR3 is TGTGCCAGCAGTTCCTATGGGGGGAGTACCTACGAGCAGTACTTC. Protein: CASSSYGGSTYEQYF. The chain links TRBV27 to TRBJ2-7; tentatively, D is TRBD2 (6 bases). The CDR3 extends over 15 amino acids. From germline, CDR1 is MNHEY and CDR2 SMNVEV (reference sequence). V was trimmed by 4 bases and J by 2 bases, leaving 15 bases between them.

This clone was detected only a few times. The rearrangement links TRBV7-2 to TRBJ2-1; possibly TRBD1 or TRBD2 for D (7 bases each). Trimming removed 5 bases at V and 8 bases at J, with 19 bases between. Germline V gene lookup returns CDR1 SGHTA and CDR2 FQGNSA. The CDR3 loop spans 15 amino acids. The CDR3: CASSPGGGFSYEQFF. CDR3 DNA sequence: TGTGCCAGCAGCCCAGGGGGGGGATTTTCCTATGAGCAGTTCTTC.

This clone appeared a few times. CDR3 nucleotide sequence: TGTGCCAGCAGTGAGACGGGACAGGGGAATTCACCCCTCCACTTT. This sequence encodes CASSETGQGNSPLHF. The chain recombines TRBV6-1 with TRBJ1-6, with TRBD1 matching 10 bases. V lost 3 bases and J lost 7; bases outside the gene matches: 3. The CDR3 sequence is 15 residues long. Looked up from germline, CDR1 is MNHNS and CDR2 is SASEGT.

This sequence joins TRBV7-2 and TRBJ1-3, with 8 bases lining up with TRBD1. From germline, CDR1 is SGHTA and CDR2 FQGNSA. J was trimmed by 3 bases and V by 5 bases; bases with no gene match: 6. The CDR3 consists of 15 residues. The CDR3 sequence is CASSPQGALGNTIYF. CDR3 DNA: TGTGCCAGCAGCCCCCAGGGGGCGCTTGGAAACACCATATATTTT.

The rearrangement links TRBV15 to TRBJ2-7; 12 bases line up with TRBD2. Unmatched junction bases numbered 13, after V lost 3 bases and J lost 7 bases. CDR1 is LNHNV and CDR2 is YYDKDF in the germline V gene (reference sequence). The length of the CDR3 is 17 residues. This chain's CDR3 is CATSRTSGGYGGGEQYF. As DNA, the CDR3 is TGTGCCACCAGCAGGACTAGCGGGGGCTACGGTGGTGGGGAGCAGTACTTC.

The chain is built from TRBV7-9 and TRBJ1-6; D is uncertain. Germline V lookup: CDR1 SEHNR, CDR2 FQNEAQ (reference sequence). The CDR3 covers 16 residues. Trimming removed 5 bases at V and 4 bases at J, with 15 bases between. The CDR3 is CASSPGLNNYNSPLHF. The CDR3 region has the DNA TGTGCCAGCAGCCCCGGACTAAACAATTATAATTCACCCCTCCACTTT.

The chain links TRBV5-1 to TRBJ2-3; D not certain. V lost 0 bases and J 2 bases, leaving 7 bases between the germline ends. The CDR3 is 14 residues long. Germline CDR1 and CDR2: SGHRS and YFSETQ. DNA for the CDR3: TGCGCCAGCAGCTTGGTGCAGTACACAGATACGCAGTATTTT. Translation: CASSLVQYTDTQYF.

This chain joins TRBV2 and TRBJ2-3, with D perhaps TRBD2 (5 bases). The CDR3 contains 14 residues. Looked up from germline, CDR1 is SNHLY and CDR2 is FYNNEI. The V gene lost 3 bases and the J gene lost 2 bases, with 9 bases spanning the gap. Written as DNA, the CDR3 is TGTGCCAGCAGTGAGAGACTACCCACAGATACGCAGTATTTT. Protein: CASSERLPTDTQYF.

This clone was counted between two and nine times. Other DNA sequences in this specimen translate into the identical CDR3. The CDR3 is CASSVGLAGTYNEQFF. CDR3 nucleotides: TGTGCCAGCAGCGTAGGACTAGCGGGGACCTACAATGAGCAGTTCTTC. J is TRBJ2-1 and V is TRBV9; 11 bases agree with TRBD2. The V segment lost 0 bases and the J segment 2 bases; nucleotides outside the gene matches: 1. Germline CDR1 and CDR2: SGDLS and YYNGEE. There are 16 residues in the CDR3.

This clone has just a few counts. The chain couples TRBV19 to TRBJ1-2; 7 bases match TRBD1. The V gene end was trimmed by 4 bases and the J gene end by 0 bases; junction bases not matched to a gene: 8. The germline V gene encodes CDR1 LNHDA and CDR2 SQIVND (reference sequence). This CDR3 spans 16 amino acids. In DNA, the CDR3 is TGTGCCAGTAGTACTTACGACAGGGCGACTAACTATGGCTACACCTTC. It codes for CASSTYDRATNYGYTF.

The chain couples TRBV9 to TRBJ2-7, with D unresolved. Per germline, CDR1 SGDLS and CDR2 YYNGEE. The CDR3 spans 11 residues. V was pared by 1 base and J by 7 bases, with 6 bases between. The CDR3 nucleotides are TGTGCCAGCAGCGTATGGTTAGAGCAGTACTTC. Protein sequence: CASSVWLEQYF. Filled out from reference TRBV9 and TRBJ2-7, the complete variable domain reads DSGVTQTPKHLITATGQRVTLRCSPRSGDLSVYWYQQSLDQGLQFLIQYYNGEERAKGNILERFSAQQFPDLHSELNLSSLELGDSALYFCASSVWLEQYFGPGTRLTVT.

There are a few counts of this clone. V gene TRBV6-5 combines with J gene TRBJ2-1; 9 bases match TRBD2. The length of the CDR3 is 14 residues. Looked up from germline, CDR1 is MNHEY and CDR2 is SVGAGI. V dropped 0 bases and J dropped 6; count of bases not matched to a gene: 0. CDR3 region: CASSYSRGGNEQFF. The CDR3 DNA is TGTGCCAGCAGTTACTCGCGGGGGGGCAATGAGCAGTTCTTC.

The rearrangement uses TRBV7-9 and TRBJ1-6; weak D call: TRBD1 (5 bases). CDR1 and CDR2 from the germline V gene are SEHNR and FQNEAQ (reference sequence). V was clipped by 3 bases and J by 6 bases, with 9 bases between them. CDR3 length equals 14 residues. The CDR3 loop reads CASSFEGSNSPLHF. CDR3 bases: TGTGCCAGCAGCTTCGAGGGGTCTAATTCACCCCTCCACTTT.

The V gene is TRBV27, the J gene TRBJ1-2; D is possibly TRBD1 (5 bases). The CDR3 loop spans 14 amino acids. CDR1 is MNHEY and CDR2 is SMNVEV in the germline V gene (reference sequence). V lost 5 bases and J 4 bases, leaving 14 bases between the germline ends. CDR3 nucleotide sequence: TGTGCCAGCAGTCCCCGGACAAACGTCTATGGCTACACCTTC. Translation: CASSPRTNVYGYTF.

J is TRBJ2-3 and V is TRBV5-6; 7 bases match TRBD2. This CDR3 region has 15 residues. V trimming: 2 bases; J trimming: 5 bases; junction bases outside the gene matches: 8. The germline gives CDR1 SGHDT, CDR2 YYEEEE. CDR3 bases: TGTGCCAGCAGCTTTTGGCGGGGGAGGAGAGATACGCAGTATTTT. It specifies CASSFWRGRRDTQYF. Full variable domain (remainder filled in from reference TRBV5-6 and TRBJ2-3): DAGVTQSPTHLIKTRGQQVTLRCSPKSGHDTVSWYQQALGQGPQFIFQYYEEEERQRGNFPDRFSGHQFPNYSSELNVNALLLGDSALYLCASSFWRGRRDTQYFGPGTRLTVL.